This T cell receptor (beta chain) originates from a study of OX40 agonist ivuxolimab in advanced cancers. Some background on the complete study: Ivuxolimab was an agonistic, fully human IgG2 monoclonal antibody directed against OX40 (CD134), a costimulatory receptor. Intravenous ivuxolimab was administered to patients every 2 weeks at six dose levels: 0.01, 0.1, 0.3, 1.5, 3 and 10 mg/kg. Among the roughly 50 dose-escalation patients, about 19 had hepatocellular carcinoma, 15 or so melanoma, 9 renal cell carcinoma and 9 head and neck cancer. In the dose-escalation cohort, more than 80% of patients were male, and the mean age was approximately 60 years with a range of roughly 20 to 85. Prior anti-PD-1, anti-PD-L1 or anti-CTLA-4 therapy was permitted, and about 40% of dose-escalation patients had received checkpoint inhibitors. Partial responses were achieved by three dose-escalation patients, of whom one had hepatocellular carcinoma and two had cutaneous melanoma. Peripheral TCRbeta sequencing aimed to test whether ivuxolimab altered TCR sequence diversity and caused clonal T-cell expansion. The paper reports the monotherapy dose-escalation portion (N of about 51 patients) of the phase I ivuxolimab trial.

The trial excluded patients who had a history of autoimmune disease or were on systemic immunosuppression. Peripheral blood for TCR sequencing was collected from all dose cohorts at baseline, on cycle 4 day 1, and on cycle 7 day 1. The samples were drawn from a first-in-human, open-label, multicenter phase I dose-escalation trial of ivuxolimab. Adults with locally advanced or metastatic head and neck squamous cell, hepatocellular, melanoma or renal cell carcinoma were enrolled in the trial. Before TCR sequencing, CD4+ T cells and CD8+ T cells were sorted from peripheral blood as separate populations. This clone was counted between two and nine times. There is no known antigen for this receptor. Per-nucleotide qualities are absent, and no much larger clonotype sits a single base away. To sequence the TCRbeta CDR3 region, genomic DNA was isolated from the sorted cells. The immunoSEQ Assay was used to sequence the TCRbeta CDR3 regions. TCRdb provides this immuneACCESS table in a form limited to in-frame rearrangements. Some clones are lacking; in checked studies, under half of them reflect an unresolved V gene, and why the rest are absent is not known. Here the sample has roughly 45,000 clones; more than 75% occur a single time. The ten largest clones take up approximately 2% of the sample.

Broader findings and caveats from the paper: On average, CD8+ T cells showed more expanded clones than CD4+ T cells after ivuxolimab. The antigen specificity of the clonally expanded peripheral T cells was not determined. At doses of 0.1 to 3.0 mg/kg, clonal expansion of both CD4+ and CD8+ T cells in blood was seen between baseline and week 6. Low levels of normalized T-cell clonal expansion were also seen in some patients who did not respond. In the 0.1-3.0 mg/kg groups, partial responders had among the lowest normalized peripheral clonal expansion, particularly in CD8+ T cells.

CDR1 and CDR2 are read off the germline V gene (reference sequence) as LNHDA and SQIVND. V loses 1 base of germline sequence and J loses 7 bases, and the interval between the two ends is 7 bases. Inclusive of the bounding cysteine and phenylalanine, the CDR3 is 12 residues long. The retained sequence is limited to the CDR3, 36 bases, with the frame set at the first base. Specimen: CD4+ or CD8+ T cells sorted from blood, collected in a trial of the OX40 agonist ivuxolimab. This clonotype was obtained from an adult with an advanced solid tumor such as melanoma, head and neck, liver or kidney cancer. The chain is made from TRBV19 and TRBJ1-1; the D segment cannot be called with confidence. At the DNA level, the sequence is TGTGCCAGTAGTATAGGGGTTGGTGAAGCTTTCTTT. Translated, this gives CASSIGVGEAFF.